The subject of this entry is one T cell receptor (beta chain). Antigen: not known. The germline gene is not matched at one end of the junction; a read error may be the cause. TCRdb re-called the 5' RACE reads with MiXCR, one entry per CDR3 protein. The sample includes some 50,000 distinct CDR3 sequences, less than 2% of them seen just once. Germline values: CDR1 SGHRS, CDR2 YFSETQ. The CDR3 loop spans 14 amino acids. The source of the sample is a study of neurological immune-mediated disorders. Study details: Multiple sclerosis patients numbering 34 comprised around 31 relapsing-remitting and 3 secondary progressive patients. Study-wide results and limits: No sharing of CDR3 amino acid sequences was observed among expanded clones across subjects, suggesting private repertoires in all groups. HTLV-1-associated myelopathy ranked highest for TCR clonal expansion and multiple sclerosis lowest, beneath healthy controls.

The TCR comes from a middle-aged woman with multiple sclerosis. Sequencing was done on a sample of PBMCs. V and J are TRBV5-1 and TRBJ2-3; D gene unclear. In nucleotides, the CDR3 is TGCACCAGCAGCTTGGCCCAGATCACAGATACGCAGTATTTT. Protein sequence: CTSSLAQITDTQYF. Filled out from reference TRBV5-1 and TRBJ2-3, the complete variable domain reads KAGVTQTPRYLIKTRGQQVTLSCSPISGHRSVSWYQQTPGQGLQFLFEYFSETQRNKGNFPGRFSGRQFSNSRSEMNVSTLELGDSALYLCTSSLAQITDTQYFGPGTRLTVL.